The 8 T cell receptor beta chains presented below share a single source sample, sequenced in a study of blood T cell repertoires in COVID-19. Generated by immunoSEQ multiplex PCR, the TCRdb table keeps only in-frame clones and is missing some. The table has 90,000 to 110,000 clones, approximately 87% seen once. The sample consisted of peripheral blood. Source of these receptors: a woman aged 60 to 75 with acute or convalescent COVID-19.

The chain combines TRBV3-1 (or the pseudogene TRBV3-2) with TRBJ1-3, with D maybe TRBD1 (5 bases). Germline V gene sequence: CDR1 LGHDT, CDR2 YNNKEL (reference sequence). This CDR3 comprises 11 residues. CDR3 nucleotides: TGTGCGGCGCAGGGAGGAAACACCATATATTTT. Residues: CAAQGGNTIYF.

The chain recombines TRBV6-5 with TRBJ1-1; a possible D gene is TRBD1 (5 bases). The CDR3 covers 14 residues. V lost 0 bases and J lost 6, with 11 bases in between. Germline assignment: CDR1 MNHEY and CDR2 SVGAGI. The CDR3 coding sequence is TGTGCCAGCAGTTACTCGACCTTGGGGCCTGAAGCTTTCTTT. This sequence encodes CASSYSTLGPEAFF.

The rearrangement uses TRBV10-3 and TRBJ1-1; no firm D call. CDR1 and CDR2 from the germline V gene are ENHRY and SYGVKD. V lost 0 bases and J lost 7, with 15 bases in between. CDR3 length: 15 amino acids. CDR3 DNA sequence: TGTGCCATCAGTGAGTCGGGCGGGGATGAGGGTGAAGCTTTCTTT. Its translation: CAISESGGDEGEAFF.

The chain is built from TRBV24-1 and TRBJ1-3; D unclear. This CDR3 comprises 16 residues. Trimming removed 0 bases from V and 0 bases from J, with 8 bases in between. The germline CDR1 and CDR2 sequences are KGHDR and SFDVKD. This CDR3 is CATSDLERSSGNTIYF. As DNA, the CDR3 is TGTGCCACCAGTGATTTGGAAAGGAGCTCTGGAAACACCATATATTTT.

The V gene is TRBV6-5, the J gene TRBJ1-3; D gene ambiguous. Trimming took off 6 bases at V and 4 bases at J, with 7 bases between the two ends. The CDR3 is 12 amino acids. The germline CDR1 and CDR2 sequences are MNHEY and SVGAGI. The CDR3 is CASRMQGNTIYF. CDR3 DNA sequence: TGTGCCAGCAGAATGCAGGGAAACACCATATATTTT.

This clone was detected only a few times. This CDR3 is CASSLAETGRQYF. Here the CDR3 DNA reads TGTGCCAGCAGCTTGGCCGAGACAGGAAGGCAGTACTTC. The chain carries TRBV11-2 and TRBJ2-7; a possible D gene is TRBD1 (6 bases). The length of the CDR3 is 13 residues. Deletions cut 3 bases from V and 9 bases from J, with 15 bases between. CDR1 SGHAT and CDR2 FQNNGV come from the germline V gene. The full variable domain, rest sourced from reference TRBV11-2 and TRBJ2-7, is EAGVAQSPRYKIIEKRQSVAFWCNPISGHATLYWYQQILGQGPKLLIQFQNNGVVDDSQLPKDRFSAERLKGVDSTLKIQPAKLEDSAVYLCASSLAETGRQYFGPGTRLTVT.

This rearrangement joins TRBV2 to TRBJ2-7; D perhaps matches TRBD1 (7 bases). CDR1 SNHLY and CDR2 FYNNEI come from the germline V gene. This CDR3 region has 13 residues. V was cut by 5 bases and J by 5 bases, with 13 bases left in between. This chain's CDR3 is CASSYRRGDEQYF. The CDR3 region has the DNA TGTGCCAGCAGTTATCGCAGGGGGGACGAGCAGTACTTC.

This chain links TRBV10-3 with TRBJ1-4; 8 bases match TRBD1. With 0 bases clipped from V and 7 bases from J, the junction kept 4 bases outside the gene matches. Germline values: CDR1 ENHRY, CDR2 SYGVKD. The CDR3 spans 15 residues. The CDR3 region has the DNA TGTGCCATCAGTGAGTCGACAGGGGTGTCTGAAAAACTGTTTTTT. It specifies CAISESTGVSEKLFF.